Described below is a single TCR beta chain sequence and its context. The antigen remains undetermined. Trimming removed 6 bases from V and 3 bases from J; junction bases left unmatched: 17. The CDR3 covers 19 residues. The genomic DNA of each subset was split evenly across several immunoSEQ plates. The data were produced by immunoSEQ multiplex PCR, yet TCRdb's version contains in-frame clones alone and is incomplete. The sample has 550,000 to 750,000 clones; nearly 97% are singletons. Terminally differentiated effector memory CD45RA+ cells were excluded from the naive CD8 cells, which were CD45RO-negative and positively selected for CCR7. These data are taken from a study of shared clonotypes between healthy human individuals. As for the study in general: Used for every donor were three CD4 naive, three CD4 memory, two CD8 naive and one CD8 memory plate.

General study results and limits: Incomplete sequencing of sorted subsets was indicated by rarefaction despite large depth.

This TCR was recovered from a woman in her thirties in good health. The chain uses TRBV23-1 and TRBJ1-2, with TRBD1 identical over 12 bases. TRBV23-1 is reported as an ORF; its role is uncertain. Sample: naive CD8+ T cells sorted from blood. The CDR3, as DNA: TGCGCCAGCAGCCTGTCCTCAGGGACAGGGGGCGGGGATGACTATGGCTACACCTTC. It encodes CASSLSSGTGGGDDYGYTF.